The 14 T cell receptor beta chains given below trace back to one sample, sequenced in a study of identifying expanded T cells in peripheral blood. This table comes from immunoSEQ multiplex PCR, and its TCRdb copy is limited to in-frame clones, with some not included. The top ten clones hold 19% of a sample with over 70,000 clones, around 90% of them seen once. The specimen sequenced was blood. The receptors come from a person aged 18 to 75 in good health.

The chain combines TRBV28 with TRBJ1-2; 8 nucleotides line up with TRBD1. CDR3 length equals 14 residues. Germline CDR1 reads MDHEN; CDR2 reads SYDVKM. V dropped 4 bases and J dropped 2; count of bases not matched to a gene: 3. The CDR3 DNA reads TGTGCCAGCAGTTCTTGGACAGGGAACTATGGCTACACCTTC. Amino acid sequence: CASSSWTGNYGYTF.

This rearrangement joins TRBV4-1 to TRBJ2-3; D is perhaps TRBD1 (6 bases). The CDR3 runs to 15 residues. V was shortened by 3 bases and J by 8 bases, with 18 bases between the two germline ends. Germline assignment: CDR1 MGHRA and CDR2 YSYEKL. The CDR3 loop reads CASSHPDTGSGTQYF. The CDR3 DNA reads TGCGCCAGCAGCCACCCAGATACAGGGTCGGGTACGCAGTATTTT.

This clone was found a few times. This rearrangement joins TRBV5-4 to TRBJ2-2, with D possibly TRBD2 on 6 matching bases. Deletions cut 4 bases from V and 4 bases from J, with 14 bases between. Germline V gene sequence: CDR1 SGHNT, CDR2 YYREEE (reference sequence). The CDR3 extends over 15 amino acids. CDR3 region: CASSPQTGGTGELFF. In nucleotides, the CDR3 is TGTGCCAGCAGCCCTCAGACCGGGGGCACCGGGGAGCTGTTTTTT.

This clone appeared a few times. The chain is built from TRBV5-1 and TRBJ2-1, with TRBD2 matching over 9 bases. The germline V gene has CDR1 SGHRS and CDR2 YFSETQ. The CDR3 is made up of 15 amino acids. Unmatched junction bases numbered 4, after V lost 4 bases and J lost 2 bases. The CDR3 nucleotides are TGCGCCAGCAGCCCCGGACTAGCGCCCTACAATGAGCAGTTCTTC. It codes for CASSPGLAPYNEQFF.

This sequence joins TRBV18 and TRBJ2-4; no firm D call. V lost 5 bases to trimming and J lost 0 bases, with 8 bases between them. Looked up from germline, CDR1 is KGHSH and CDR2 is LQKENI. The CDR3 spans 14 residues. This CDR3 is CASSTEKAKNIQYF. The CDR3 nucleotides are TGTGCCAGCTCAACGGAAAAAGCCAAAAACATTCAGTACTTC.

The CDR3 is CATSREGPPRNGYGYTF. The CDR3 DNA follows: TGTGCCACCAGCAGAGAAGGACCGCCGAGGAATGGGTATGGCTACACCTTC. This chain connects TRBV15 to TRBJ1-2, with D unclear. V gave up 0 bases and J gave up 5 bases, with 19 bases separating them. The CDR3 length is 17 residues. CDR1 is LNHNV, CDR2 YYDKDF, per germline (reference sequence).

V is TRBV7-2 and J is TRBJ2-3, with 9 bases that match TRBD1. The CDR3 is 15 amino acids. V dropped 5 bases and J dropped 1; count of bases not matched to a gene: 4. CDR1 SGHTA and CDR2 FQGNSA come from the germline V gene. The CDR3 here is CASSTHRGRTDTQYF. CDR3 coding DNA: TGTGCCAGCAGCACCCACAGGGGGCGCACAGATACGCAGTATTTT.

CDR3 protein: CASRAPGSEAFF. CDR3 nucleotide sequence: TGTGCCAGCAGGGCCCCGGGGAGTGAAGCTTTCTTT. This chain joins TRBV2 and TRBJ1-1, with unresolved D. The CDR3 spans 12 residues. The V gene's germline CDR1 is SNHLY and CDR2 FYNNEI. V was pared by 6 bases and J by 7 bases, with 12 bases between.

The rearrangement uses TRBV5-1 and TRBJ2-5; D is possibly TRBD1 (6 bases). The V end lost 6 bases, the J end lost 5 bases, and 14 bases lay between the germline ends. The germline V gene has CDR1 SGHRS and CDR2 YFSETQ. The CDR3 has 13 amino acids. The CDR3: CASMLGASETQYF. Written as DNA, the CDR3 is TGCGCCAGCATGCTGGGGGCGTCGGAGACCCAGTACTTC.

V is TRBV19 and J is TRBJ1-1; D is unresolved. V was shortened by 5 bases and J by 4 bases, with 8 bases between the two germline ends. Germline assignment: CDR1 LNHDA and CDR2 SQIVND (reference sequence). CDR3 length: 12 residues. Here the CDR3 DNA reads TGTGCCAGTAGTCTCGGTAGCACTGAAGCTTTCTTT. This sequence encodes CASSLGSTEAFF. Full variable domain (missing parts from reference TRBV19 and TRBJ1-1): DGGITQSPKYLFRKEGQNVTLSCEQNLNHDAMYWYRQDPGQGLRLIYYSQIVNDFQKGDIAEGYSVSREKKESFPLTVTSAQKNPTAFYLCASSLGSTEAFFGQGTRLTVV.

The chain recombines TRBV11-2 with TRBJ2-7; 9 positions agree with TRBD1. Germline CDR1 SGHAT, CDR2 FQNNGV. J gave up 3 bases and V 3 bases, and 6 bases lay outside the gene matches. This CDR3 has 15 amino acids. The chain's CDR3 is CASSFWGQGVYEQYF. The CDR3 nucleotides read TGTGCCAGCAGCTTTTGGGGACAGGGCGTCTACGAGCAGTACTTC.

The chain carries TRBV4-3 and TRBJ2-2; D perhaps matches TRBD2 (6 bases). This CDR3 region has 13 residues. The V end was cut by 4 bases, the J end by 4 bases, with 7 bases between. In germline, CDR1 is LGHNA, CDR2 YSLEER. Here the CDR3 DNA reads TGCGCCAGCAGCCCGGGAGTCACCGGGGAGCTGTTTTTT. Its translation is CASSPGVTGELFF.

This clone appeared a single time. The rearrangement joins TRBV2 to TRBJ2-7; 9 nucleotides align to TRBD2. V dropped 4 bases and J dropped 3; count of bases not matched to a gene: 7. Germline values: CDR1 SNHLY, CDR2 FYNNEI. The length of the CDR3 is 15 residues. The CDR3 DNA reads TGTGCCAGCAGTGTTGGCGGGGGGGGCATCTACGAGCAGTACTTC. This gives the protein CASSVGGGGIYEQYF.

The rearrangement links TRBV6-5 to TRBJ2-3; D remains ambiguous. This CDR3 contains 15 residues. Trimming left V 5 bases short and J 0 bases short, with 12 bases between. Per the germline V gene, CDR1 is MNHEY and CDR2 is SVGAGI. The CDR3 spells CASSRLPGSTDTQYF. CDR3 bases: TGTGCCAGCAGTCGCCTTCCCGGGAGCACAGATACGCAGTATTTT.